These 32 T cell receptor beta chains originate from one sample sequenced in a study of T cells in Graves' hyperthyroidism and ophthalmopathy. Researchers amplified the TCR beta CDR3 regions from RNA transcripts. The HTBI set primed first-round TCR CDR3 RT-PCR. One entry per CDR3 protein results from TCRdb running MiXCR on the multiplex PCR reads. The table has about 410,000 distinct CDR3 sequences, over 12% seen once. The sequenced sample was blood. The receptors shown here come from a man aged 18 to 29 with Graves' ophthalmopathy.

The chain has TRBV29-1 and TRBJ2-3; unclear D gene. Between the trimmed V and J ends, which lost 1 base and 2 bases, there was a span of 7 bases. This CDR3 region has 13 residues. Germline V gene lookup returns CDR1 SQVTM and CDR2 ANQGSEA. As DNA, the CDR3 is TGCAGCGTTGAAGGCCAGCTCACAGATACGCAGTATTTT. Translating it yields CSVEGQLTDTQYF.

This clonotype has at least ten counts. The rearrangement links TRBV30 to TRBJ2-3; the match to TRBD2 covers 10 bases. The CDR3 is made up of 13 amino acids. The V segment lost 4 bases and the J segment 5 bases; nucleotides outside the gene matches: 3. In germline, CDR1 is GTSNPN, CDR2 SVGIG (reference sequence). DNA of the CDR3: TGTGCCTGGACTAGCGGGAGTGGAGATACGCAGTATTTT. As protein: CAWTSGSGDTQYF.

This clonotype has just a few counts. In DNA, the CDR3 is TGTGCCAGCAGTCTCGGGGCGGGGGGCAGCTCACCCCTCCACTTT. Translation gives CASSLGAGGSSPLHF. V usage is TRBV27 and J usage is TRBJ1-6, with a weak D call TRBD1 (6 bases). This CDR3 is 15 amino acids long. The germline V gene encodes CDR1 MNHEY and CDR2 SMNVEV (reference sequence). Trimming pared 5 bases from V and 10 bases from J, leaving 18 bases between.

This clonotype showed up many times. This chain connects TRBV7-2 to TRBJ2-6; 8 bases agree with TRBD2. This CDR3 has 17 residues. Germline CDR1 is SGHTA and CDR2 is FQGNSA. Losses at the gene ends were 7 bases for V and 4 bases for J; bases not matched to a gene: 12. The CDR3: CASTVRGGVLGANVLTF. The CDR3 DNA reads TGTGCCAGCACCGTACGGGGGGGGGTCTTAGGGGCCAACGTCCTGACTTTC.

This clonotype was detected many times. The chain is built from TRBV7-8 and TRBJ1-5, with D uncertain. Trimming took off 1 base at V and 5 bases at J, with 12 bases between the two ends. Per germline, CDR1 SGHVS and CDR2 FQNEAQ. The length of the CDR3 is 15 residues. CDR3 amino acids: CASSLGHTAYQPQHF. In DNA form, the CDR3 reads TGTGCCAGCAGCTTAGGACATACCGCCTATCAGCCCCAGCATTTT.

CDR3 region: CASSTGLAASNEQFF. The CDR3 DNA sequence: TGTGCCAGCAGCACGGGACTAGCGGCAAGCAATGAGCAGTTCTTC. This chain connects TRBV9 to TRBJ2-1, with 11 nucleotides matching TRBD2. CDR1 SGDLS and CDR2 YYNGEE come from the germline V gene. This CDR3 region has 15 residues. Trimming at V came to 4 bases and at J to 6 bases, leaving 6 bases not matched to a gene.

This clonotype showed up just a few times. This chain connects TRBV19 to TRBJ1-1; 7 positions agree with TRBD1. Germline V gene data show CDR1 as LNHDA and CDR2 as SQIVND (reference sequence). The V and J ends lost 7 bases and 8 bases, in that order; junction bases with no gene match: 10. The CDR3 is 13 amino acids. The CDR3: CASMWQQGREAFF. In DNA, the CDR3 is TGTGCCAGTATGTGGCAACAGGGGAGGGAAGCTTTCTTT.

Ten or more counts support this clonotype. V usage is TRBV2 and J usage is TRBJ1-6; D gene unclear. Germline V gives CDR1 SNHLY, CDR2 FYNNEI. V lost 2 bases and J 4 bases, leaving 6 bases between the germline ends. The CDR3 spans 14 residues. CDR3 in DNA: TGTGCCAGCAGTGAAAGTCAGTATAATTCACCCCTCCACTTT. It codes for CASSESQYNSPLHF.

The V and J genes are TRBV28 and TRBJ2-2; D uncertain. CDR3 length: 14 residues. Trimming cost V 1 base and J 9 bases, with 12 bases left between them. Germline CDR1 reads MDHEN; CDR2 reads SYDVKM. CDR3 amino acids: CASSLFSPLWELFF. The CDR3, as DNA: TGTGCCAGCAGTTTATTTTCCCCGCTGTGGGAGCTGTTTTTT.

The chain links TRBV5-1 to TRBJ2-5; D not resolved. V dropped 4 bases and J dropped 5 bases, with 12 bases sitting between them. This CDR3 has 13 residues. Germline CDR1 and CDR2: SGHRS and YFSETQ. As DNA, the CDR3 is TGCGCCAGCAGCCTGCAAGGGTACGAGACCCAGTACTTC. Its protein is CASSLQGYETQYF.

This clonotype has only one observation. This chain joins TRBV11-2 and TRBJ2-1; TRBD2 agrees at 10 bases. Trimming at V came to 6 bases and at J to 6 bases, leaving 8 bases not matched to a gene. Germline lookup yields CDR1 SGHAT and CDR2 FQNNGV. This CDR3 has 15 amino acids. The CDR3 loop reads CASSDRASGSNEQFF. The CDR3 DNA is TGTGCCAGCAGTGATCGGGCTAGCGGGAGCAATGAGCAGTTCTTC.

This clonotype was seen ten or more times. The rearrangement uses TRBV20-1 and TRBJ2-7; D not resolved. The CDR3 has 13 amino acids. Germline V CDR1 and CDR2: DFQATT, SNEGSKA (reference sequence). The ends were cut back, 7 bases at V and 2 bases at J, with 15 bases in the middle. CDR3 in DNA: TGCAGTGTGGTTAGCCCCGTAACCTACGAGCAGTACTTC. The encoded protein is CSVVSPVTYEQYF.

This clonotype was counted ten times or more. In DNA, the CDR3 is TGTGCCAGCAGCTATAGCGGAAGCGGAGATACGCAGTATTTT. Amino acids: CASSYSGSGDTQYF. The chain combines TRBV11-3 with TRBJ2-3, with a tentative D call TRBD2 (6 bases). From germline, CDR1 is SGHNT and CDR2 YENEEA. CDR3 length equals 14 residues. V lost 4 bases to trimming and J lost 5 bases, with 13 bases between them.

Ten or more counts support this clonotype. This chain links TRBV11-2 with TRBJ2-5; no firm D call. Germline V gene lookup returns CDR1 SGHAT and CDR2 FQNNGV. The CDR3 runs 13 residues. Trimming took 7 bases from V and 5 from J, leaving 14 bases between them. The chain's CDR3 is CASTIHIAETQYF. The CDR3 DNA follows: TGTGCCAGCACCATCCACATCGCGGAGACCCAGTACTTC.

The table lists this clonotype with a few counts. V and J are TRBV6-4 and TRBJ2-2; TRBD2 matches 9 bases. This CDR3 comprises 14 residues. V lost 2 bases, J lost 5 bases, and 0 bases stayed unmatched. Germline V CDR1 and CDR2: MRHNA, SNTAGT. The CDR3 sequence is CASSDGLATGELFF. CDR3 bases: TGTGCCAGCAGTGACGGACTAGCGACCGGGGAGCTGTTTTTT.

This clonotype was seen more than once but under ten times. The chain links TRBV4-1 to TRBJ2-3, with D possibly being TRBD2 (6 bases). CDR1 and CDR2 from the germline V gene are MGHRA and YSYEKL. The CDR3 contains 15 residues. The V and J ends lost 4 bases and 5 bases respectively, with 16 bases between them. CDR3 amino acids: CASSPQGTSGDTQYF. For the CDR3, the DNA is TGCGCCAGCAGCCCCCAAGGGACTTCGGGAGATACGCAGTATTTT.

The table lists this clonotype with many counts. The V gene is TRBV7-9, the J gene TRBJ2-5; the D is unclear. The V end lost 2 bases, the J end lost 1 base, and 8 bases lay between the germline ends. Looked up from germline, CDR1 is SEHNR and CDR2 is FQNEAQ (reference sequence). This CDR3 region has 14 residues. The DNA of the CDR3 is TGTGCCAGCAGCTTATTAGAGAGCCAAGAGACCCAGTACTTC. Translation gives CASSLLESQETQYF. The full variable domain, its missing parts supplied by reference TRBV7-9 and TRBJ2-5, is DTGVSQNPRHKITKRGQNVTFRCDPISEHNRLYWYRQTLGQGPEFLTYFQNEAQLEKSRLLSDRFSAERPKGSFSTLEIQRTEQGDSAMYLCASSLLESQETQYFGPGTRLLVL.

This clonotype was observed a few times. The V gene is TRBV7-9, the J gene TRBJ2-1; the match to TRBD2 covers 11 bases. The CDR3 totals 18 residues. Trimming removed 5 bases from V and 4 bases from J; junction bases left unmatched: 13. Germline V CDR1 and CDR2: SEHNR, FQNEAQ (reference sequence). The CDR3 loop is CASSTNRPGLAAYNEQFF. CDR3 bases: TGTGCCAGCAGCACAAATAGACCGGGACTAGCGGCGTACAATGAGCAGTTCTTC.

This clonotype has at least ten counts. The V call is TRBV20-1, the J call TRBJ2-5; 7 bases match TRBD1. J was trimmed by 3 bases and V by 5 bases; bases with no gene match: 0. There are 11 residues in the CDR3. In germline, CDR1 is DFQATT, CDR2 SNEGSKA (reference sequence). The CDR3 loop is CSADREETQYF. The CDR3 DNA follows: TGCAGTGCTGACAGGGAAGAGACCCAGTACTTC.

This clonotype was observed a few times. This chain connects TRBV7-2 to TRBJ2-1; D tentatively reads TRBD1 or TRBD2 (6 bases each). V was shortened by 4 bases and J by 6 bases, with 10 bases between the two germline ends. CDR1 and CDR2 from the germline V gene are SGHTA and FQGNSA. This CDR3 region has 13 residues. CDR3 DNA sequence: TGTGCCAGCAGCTGGGGGGCGGGCAATGAGCAGTTCTTC. Its protein product is CASSWGAGNEQFF.

There are many counts of this clonotype. V gene TRBV18 combines with J gene TRBJ2-7; 7 bases fit TRBD1. This CDR3 region has 13 residues. Trimming took 5 bases from V and 7 from J; bases not matched to a gene: 8. Germline CDR1 is KGHSH and CDR2 is LQKENI. CDR3: CASSTTGLLEQYF. The CDR3 bases are TGTGCCAGCTCAACGACAGGGCTCCTAGAGCAGTACTTC. Drawing the rest from reference TRBV18 and TRBJ2-7, the complete variable domain is NAGVMQNPRHLVRRRGQEARLRCSPMKGHSHVYWYRQLPEEGLKFMVYLQKENIIDESGMPKERFSAEFPKEGPSILRIQQVVRGDSAAYFCASSTTGLLEQYFGPGTRLTVT.

This clonotype appeared once. Just one base apart from a much larger clone, this may be a read error. This chain connects TRBV7-2 to TRBJ2-3, with D perhaps matching TRBD1 or TRBD2 (5 bases each). The germline CDR1 and CDR2 sequences are SGHTA and FQGNSA. Trimming cost V 4 bases and J 5 bases, with 10 bases left between them. This CDR3 comprises 13 residues. The chain's CDR3 is CTSSSRGQDTQYF. CDR3 bases: TGTACCAGCAGCTCGAGGGGCCAAGATACGCAGTATTTT.

The chain couples TRBV6-1 to TRBJ1-2; unclear D gene. Germline loops: CDR1 MNHNS, CDR2 SASEGT. CDR3 length equals 9 residues. The CDR3 is CRNCDGYTF. In DNA form, the CDR3 reads TGTCGAAACTGCGATGGCTACACCTTC.

Concerning this clonotype: Given a much more abundant clone one base away, this may be a read error. CDR3 region: CVSSSIAGDWETQYF. The CDR3 region has the DNA TGTGTCAGCAGTTCCATAGCGGGAGATTGGGAGACCCAGTACTTC. The chain recombines TRBV6-5 with TRBJ2-5, with TRBD2 matching over 9 bases. Germline loops: CDR1 MNHEY, CDR2 SVGAGI. The CDR3 runs 15 residues.

This clonotype was seen repeatedly, ten times or more. This chain joins TRBV5-1 and TRBJ2-3, with D hard to call. This CDR3 spans 14 amino acids. Trimming removed 0 bases at V and 0 bases at J, with 5 bases between. Germline CDR1 SGHRS, CDR2 YFSETQ. CDR3 coding DNA: TGCGCCAGCAGCTTGGATACTAGCACAGATACGCAGTATTTT. Protein sequence: CASSLDTSTDTQYF.

This clonotype has a single count. V gene TRBV5-4 combines with J gene TRBJ2-1; 10 bases are shared with TRBD2. This CDR3 contains 17 residues. Germline CDR1 SGHNT, CDR2 YYREEE (reference sequence). V was clipped by 4 bases and J by 2 bases; unmatched bases: 9. The chain's CDR3 is CASSTGSGTSAYNEQFF. In DNA, the CDR3 is TGTGCCAGCAGCACAGGCTCCGGGACTAGCGCCTACAATGAGCAGTTCTTC. The complete variable domain, with remaining parts taken from reference TRBV5-4 and TRBJ2-1, reads ETGVTQSPTHLIKTRGQQVTLRCSSQSGHNTVSWYQQALGQGPQFIFQYYREEENGRGNFPPRFSGLQFPNYSSELNVNALELDDSALYLCASSTGSGTSAYNEQFFGPGTRLTVL.

This clonotype was observed a handful of times. V and J are TRBV4-1 and TRBJ2-3, with 10 bases lining up with TRBD2. Germline lookup yields CDR1 MGHRA and CDR2 YSYEKL. After removal of 3 bases from V and 2 bases from J, the junction contained 5 bases not matched to a gene. The CDR3 covers 16 residues. DNA for the CDR3: TGCGCCAGCAGCCACCTCGGGACTAGCGACACAGATACGCAGTATTTT. It specifies CASSHLGTSDTDTQYF.

The V call is TRBV5-6, the J call TRBJ2-6, with D perhaps being TRBD1 or TRBD2 (5 bases each). The CDR3 covers 18 residues. V lost 5 bases and J 0 bases, leaving 18 bases between the germline ends. Germline assignment: CDR1 SGHDT and CDR2 YYEEEE. The CDR3 reads CASSVAGRASSGANVLTF. CDR3 coding DNA: TGTGCCAGCAGTGTCGCGGGCAGGGCCAGCTCTGGGGCCAACGTCCTGACTTTC.

This clonotype was seen a handful of times. This chain connects TRBV30 to TRBJ1-3, with 7 bases aligning to TRBD1. V shed 5 bases and J 2 bases; nucleotides not matched to a gene: 3. The CDR3 is made up of 13 amino acids. The V gene's germline CDR1 is GTSNPN and CDR2 SVGIG (reference sequence). The CDR3 sequence: CAWGGTAGNTIYF. Written as DNA, the CDR3 is TGTGCCTGGGGCGGGACAGCTGGAAACACCATATATTTT.

This clonotype was detected many times. This chain uses TRBV3-1 with TRBJ2-7; TRBD2 matches at 11 bases. CDR1 and CDR2 from the germline V gene are LGHDT and YNNKEL (reference sequence). This CDR3 is built from 16 residues. V shed 0 bases, J shed 4 bases, and the junction held 5 bases outside the gene matches. This chain's CDR3 is CASSQDMTSGIYEQYF. The CDR3 coding sequence is TGTGCCAGCAGCCAAGATATGACTAGCGGGATTTACGAGCAGTACTTC.

This clonotype was observed many times. The genes are TRBV6-1 and TRBJ1-2; D unclear. The CDR3 totals 13 residues. Germline CDR1 and CDR2: MNHNS and SASEGT. Trimming took off 7 bases at V and 3 bases at J, with 12 bases between the two ends. CDR3 bases: TGTGCCAGCACCCTACAGAGTTACTATGGCTACACCTTC. Encoded protein: CASTLQSYYGYTF.

In this sample, this clonotype turned up a few times. This sequence joins TRBV7-9 and TRBJ2-2; D call uncertain. The CDR3 is made up of 15 amino acids. Trimming removed 5 bases at V and 7 bases at J, with 17 bases between. Germline CDR1 is SEHNR and CDR2 is FQNEAQ (reference sequence). The CDR3 DNA reads as TGTGCCAGCAGCAACGGACGGACGAGCAGCGGGGAGCTGTTTTTT. This codes for CASSNGRTSSGELFF.